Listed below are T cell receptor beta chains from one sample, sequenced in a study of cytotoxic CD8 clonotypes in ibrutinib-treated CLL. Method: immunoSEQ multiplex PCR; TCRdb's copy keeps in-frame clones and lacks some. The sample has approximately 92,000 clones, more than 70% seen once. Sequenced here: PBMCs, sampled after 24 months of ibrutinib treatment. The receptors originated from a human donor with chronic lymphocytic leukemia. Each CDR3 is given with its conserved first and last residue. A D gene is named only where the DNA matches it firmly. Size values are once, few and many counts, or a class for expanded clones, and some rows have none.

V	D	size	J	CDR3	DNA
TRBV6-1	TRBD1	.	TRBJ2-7	CASSEKGAGYEQYF	TGTGCCAGCAGTGAAAAGGGGGCGGGTTACGAGCAGTACTTC
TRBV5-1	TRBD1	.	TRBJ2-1	CASSGQGVRNEQFF	TGCGCCAGCAGTGGACAGGGGGTTCGGAATGAGCAGTTCTTC
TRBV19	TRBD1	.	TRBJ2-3	CASSTRTGGITDTQYF	TGTGCCAGTAGTACCCGGACAGGGGGCATCACAGATACGCAGTATTTT
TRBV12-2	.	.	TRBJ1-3	CASRLKEGRSSGNTIYF	TGTGCAAGTCGCTTAAAGGAGGGACGGAGCTCTGGAAACACCATATATTTT
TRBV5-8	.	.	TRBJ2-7	CASSLSGYEQYF	TGTGCCAGCAGCTTAAGCGGGTACGAGCAGTACTTC
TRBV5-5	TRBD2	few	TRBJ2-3	CASSSRTSGITDTQYF	TGTGCCAGCAGCAGCCGGACTAGCGGCATCACAGATACGCAGTATTTT
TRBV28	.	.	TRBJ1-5	CASSNRVQPQHF	TGTGCCAGCAGCAACAGGGTTCAGCCCCAGCATTTT
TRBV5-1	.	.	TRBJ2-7	CASSLEPYEQYF	TGCGCCAGCAGCTTGGAGCCGTACGAGCAGTACTTC
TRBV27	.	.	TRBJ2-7	CASKGGDSYEQYF	TGTGCCAGCAAGGGCGGGGACTCCTACGAGCAGTACTTC
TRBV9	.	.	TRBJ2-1	CASSALSLSYNEQFF	TGTGCCAGCAGCGCCCTATCTCTCTCCTACAATGAGCAGTTCTTC
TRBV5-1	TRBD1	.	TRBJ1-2	CASSFGQGRMLYGYTF	TGCGCCAGCAGCTTCGGACAGGGAAGGATGCTCTATGGCTACACCTTC
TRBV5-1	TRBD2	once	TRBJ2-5	CASSPRGPSGRQETQYF	TGCGCCAGCAGCCCGAGGGGGCCTAGCGGGAGGCAAGAGACCCAGTACTTC